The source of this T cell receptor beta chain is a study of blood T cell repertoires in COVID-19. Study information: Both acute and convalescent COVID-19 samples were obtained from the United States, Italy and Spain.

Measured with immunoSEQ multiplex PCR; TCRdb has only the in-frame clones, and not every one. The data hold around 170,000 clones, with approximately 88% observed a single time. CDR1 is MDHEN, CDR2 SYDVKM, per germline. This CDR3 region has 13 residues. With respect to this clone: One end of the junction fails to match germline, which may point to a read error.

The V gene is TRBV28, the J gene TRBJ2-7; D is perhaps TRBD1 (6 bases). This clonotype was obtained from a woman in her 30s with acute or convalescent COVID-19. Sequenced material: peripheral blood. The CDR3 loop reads CASSQTPPGQPFF. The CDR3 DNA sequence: TGTGCCAGCAGCCAAACACCACCGGGACAACCGTTCTTC. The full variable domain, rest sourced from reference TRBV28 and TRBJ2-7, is DVKVTQSSRYLVKRTGEKVFLECVQDMDHENMFWYRQDPGLGLRLIYFSYDVKMKEKGDIPEGYSVSREKKERFSLILESASTNQTSMYLCASSQTPPGQPFFGPGTRLTVT.